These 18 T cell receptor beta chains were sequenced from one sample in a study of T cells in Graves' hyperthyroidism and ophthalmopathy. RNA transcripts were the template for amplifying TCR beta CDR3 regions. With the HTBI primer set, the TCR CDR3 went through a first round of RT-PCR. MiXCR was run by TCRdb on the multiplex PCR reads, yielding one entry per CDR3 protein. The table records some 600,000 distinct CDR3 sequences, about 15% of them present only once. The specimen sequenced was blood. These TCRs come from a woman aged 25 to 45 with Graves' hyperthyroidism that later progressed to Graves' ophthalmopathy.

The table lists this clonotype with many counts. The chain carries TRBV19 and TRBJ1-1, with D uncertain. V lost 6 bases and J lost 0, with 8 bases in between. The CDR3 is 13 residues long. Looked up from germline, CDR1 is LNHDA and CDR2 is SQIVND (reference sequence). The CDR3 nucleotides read TGTGCCAGTAGGAGAAAGATGAACACTGAAGCTTTCTTT. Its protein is CASRRKMNTEAFF.

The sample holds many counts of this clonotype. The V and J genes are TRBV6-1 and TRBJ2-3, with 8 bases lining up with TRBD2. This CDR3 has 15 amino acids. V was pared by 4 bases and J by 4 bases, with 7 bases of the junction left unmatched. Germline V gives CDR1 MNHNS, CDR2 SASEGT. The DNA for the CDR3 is TGTGCCAGCAGTGTTTCGGGACTAGTCGCAGATACGCAGTATTTT. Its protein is CASSVSGLVADTQYF.

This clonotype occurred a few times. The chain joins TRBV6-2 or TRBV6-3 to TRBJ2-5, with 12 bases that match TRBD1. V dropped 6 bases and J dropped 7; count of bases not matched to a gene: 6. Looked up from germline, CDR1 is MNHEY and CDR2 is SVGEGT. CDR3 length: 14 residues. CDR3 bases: TGTGCCAGCAGCCCCGGGACAGGGGGCGGGACCCAGTACTTC. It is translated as CASSPGTGGGTQYF.

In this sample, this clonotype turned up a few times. The CDR3 nucleotides are TGTGCCAGCACCAGGGGCGGGGGCAGCGGTGAAGCTTTCTTT. This gives the protein CASTRGGGSGEAFF. The gene calls are TRBV12-3 or TRBV12-4 and TRBJ1-1; D possibly corresponds to TRBD1 (6 bases). The length of the CDR3 is 14 residues. V shed 7 bases and J shed 7 bases, with 19 bases lying between them.

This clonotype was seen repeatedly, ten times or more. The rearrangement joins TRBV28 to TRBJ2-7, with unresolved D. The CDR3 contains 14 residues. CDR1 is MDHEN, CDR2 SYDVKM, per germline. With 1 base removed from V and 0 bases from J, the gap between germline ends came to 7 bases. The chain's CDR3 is CASSLLAGSYEQYF. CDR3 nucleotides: TGTGCCAGCAGTTTATTGGCAGGCTCCTACGAGCAGTACTTC.

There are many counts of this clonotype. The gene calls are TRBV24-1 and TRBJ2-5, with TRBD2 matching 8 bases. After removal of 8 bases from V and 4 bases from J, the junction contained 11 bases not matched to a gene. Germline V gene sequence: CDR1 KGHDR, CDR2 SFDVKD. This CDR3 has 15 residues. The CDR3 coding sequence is TGTGCCACCACCGCGGGGGGCGTGGGGTCAGAGACCCAGTACTTC. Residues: CATTAGGVGSETQYF.

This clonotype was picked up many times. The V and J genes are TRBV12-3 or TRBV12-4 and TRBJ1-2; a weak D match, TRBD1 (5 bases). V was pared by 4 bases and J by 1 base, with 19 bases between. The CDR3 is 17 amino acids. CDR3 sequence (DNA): TGTGCCAGCAGTTCGACTCGAGGGGCCGCTAATAACTATGGCTACACCTTC. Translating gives CASSSTRGAANNYGYTF.

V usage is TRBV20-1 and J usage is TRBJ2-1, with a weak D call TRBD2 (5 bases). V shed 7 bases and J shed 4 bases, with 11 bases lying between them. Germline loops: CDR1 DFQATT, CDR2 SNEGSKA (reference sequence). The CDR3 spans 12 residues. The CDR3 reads CSVPGWYNEQFF. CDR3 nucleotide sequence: TGCAGTGTCCCGGGGTGGTACAATGAGCAGTTCTTC.

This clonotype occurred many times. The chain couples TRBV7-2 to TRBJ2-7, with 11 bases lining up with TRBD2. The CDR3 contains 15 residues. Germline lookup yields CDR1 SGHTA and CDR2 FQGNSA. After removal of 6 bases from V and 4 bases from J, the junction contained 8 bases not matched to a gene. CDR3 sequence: CASRVSGRAWYEQYF. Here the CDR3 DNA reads TGTGCCAGCAGGGTTAGCGGGAGGGCCTGGTACGAGCAGTACTTC.

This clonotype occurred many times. This CDR3 reads CASSSPGTGEQFF. CDR3 coding DNA: TGTGCCAGCAGCTCCCCTGGGACCGGTGAGCAGTTCTTC. The J gene is TRBJ2-1, the V gene TRBV7-2; the D call may be TRBD1 or TRBD2 (5 bases each). V lost 4 bases and J lost 9, with 13 bases in between. CDR1 and CDR2 (germline): SGHTA, FQGNSA. The CDR3 loop spans 13 amino acids.

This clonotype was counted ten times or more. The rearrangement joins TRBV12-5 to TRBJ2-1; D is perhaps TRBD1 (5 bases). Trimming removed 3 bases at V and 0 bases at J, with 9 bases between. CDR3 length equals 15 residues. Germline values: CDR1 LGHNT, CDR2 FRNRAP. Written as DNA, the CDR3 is TGTGCTAGTGGTTTAGGACAAAGCTCCTACAATGAGCAGTTCTTC. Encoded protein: CASGLGQSSYNEQFF.

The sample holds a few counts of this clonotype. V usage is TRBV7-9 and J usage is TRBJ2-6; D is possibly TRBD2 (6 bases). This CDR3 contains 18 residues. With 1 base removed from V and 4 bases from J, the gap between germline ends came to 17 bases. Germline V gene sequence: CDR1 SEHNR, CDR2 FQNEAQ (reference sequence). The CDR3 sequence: CASSLGFYGAGGANVLTF. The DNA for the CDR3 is TGTGCCAGCAGCTTAGGGTTTTACGGCGCGGGAGGGGCCAACGTCCTGACTTTC.

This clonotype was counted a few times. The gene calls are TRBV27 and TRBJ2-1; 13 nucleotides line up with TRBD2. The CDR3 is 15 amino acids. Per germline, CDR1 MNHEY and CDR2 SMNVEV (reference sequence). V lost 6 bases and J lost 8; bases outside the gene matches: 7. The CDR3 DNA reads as TGTGCCAGCAGCTCTGGGACTAGCGGGATCGATGAGCAGTTCTTC. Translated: CASSSGTSGIDEQFF.

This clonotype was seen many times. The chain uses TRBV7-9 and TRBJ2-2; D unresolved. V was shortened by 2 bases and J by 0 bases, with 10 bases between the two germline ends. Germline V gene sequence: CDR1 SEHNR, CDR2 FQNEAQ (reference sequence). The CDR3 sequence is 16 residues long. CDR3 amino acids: CASSLTIQANTGELFF. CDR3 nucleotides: TGTGCCAGCAGCTTAACTATCCAGGCGAACACCGGGGAGCTGTTTTTT.

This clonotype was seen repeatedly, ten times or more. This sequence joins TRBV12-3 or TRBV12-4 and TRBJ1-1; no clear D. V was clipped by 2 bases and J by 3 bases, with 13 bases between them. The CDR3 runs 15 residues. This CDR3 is CASSLLAVRDTEAFF. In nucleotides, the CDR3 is TGTGCCAGCAGTTTATTAGCAGTGAGGGACACTGAAGCTTTCTTT.

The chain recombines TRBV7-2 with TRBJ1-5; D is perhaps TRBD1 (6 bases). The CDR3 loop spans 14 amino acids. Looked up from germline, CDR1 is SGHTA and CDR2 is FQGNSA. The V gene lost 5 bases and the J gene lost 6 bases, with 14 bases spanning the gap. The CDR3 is CASSRTATGQPQHF. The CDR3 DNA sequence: TGTGCCAGCAGCCGGACAGCTACGGGTCAGCCCCAGCATTTT.

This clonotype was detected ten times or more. This chain's CDR3 is CASSKDRGATNEKLFF. The CDR3 region has the DNA TGTGCCAGCAGCAAGGACAGGGGTGCAACTAATGAAAAACTGTTTTTT. The V call is TRBV2, the J call TRBJ1-4; 9 bases fit TRBD1. The CDR3 has 16 amino acids. Trimming removed 6 bases from V and 0 bases from J; junction bases left unmatched: 5. Germline assignment: CDR1 SNHLY and CDR2 FYNNEI.

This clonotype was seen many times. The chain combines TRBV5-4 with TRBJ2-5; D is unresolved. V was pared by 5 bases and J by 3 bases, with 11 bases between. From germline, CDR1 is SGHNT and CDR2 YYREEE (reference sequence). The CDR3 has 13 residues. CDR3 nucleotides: TGTGCCAGCAGTTCGATTGGGGAAGAGACCCAGTACTTC. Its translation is CASSSIGEETQYF.